The sequence of this T cell receptor beta chain was determined in a study of blood T cell repertoires in COVID-19. About the study: Sources were T cells, B-cell-depleted T cells, or PBMCs; the material itself was cDNA or gDNA.

This table comes from immunoSEQ multiplex PCR, and its TCRdb copy is limited to in-frame clones, with some not included. The sample contains hundreds of thousands of clones, around four fifths of which appear only once. The CDR3 is 15 amino acids. The V and J ends lost 2 bases and 4 bases, in that order; junction bases with no gene match: 5. Germline V gene data show CDR1 as KGHDR and CDR2 as SFDVKD. Sequenced: peripheral blood. The rearrangement uses TRBV24-1 and TRBJ2-3, with 7 bases aligning to TRBD1. This TCR derives from a woman aged 80 or over with active or convalescent COVID-19. In DNA, the CDR3 is TGTGCCACCAGTGATTCGCGACAGGGTGCAGATACGCAGTATTTT. This encodes CATSDSRQGADTQYF.